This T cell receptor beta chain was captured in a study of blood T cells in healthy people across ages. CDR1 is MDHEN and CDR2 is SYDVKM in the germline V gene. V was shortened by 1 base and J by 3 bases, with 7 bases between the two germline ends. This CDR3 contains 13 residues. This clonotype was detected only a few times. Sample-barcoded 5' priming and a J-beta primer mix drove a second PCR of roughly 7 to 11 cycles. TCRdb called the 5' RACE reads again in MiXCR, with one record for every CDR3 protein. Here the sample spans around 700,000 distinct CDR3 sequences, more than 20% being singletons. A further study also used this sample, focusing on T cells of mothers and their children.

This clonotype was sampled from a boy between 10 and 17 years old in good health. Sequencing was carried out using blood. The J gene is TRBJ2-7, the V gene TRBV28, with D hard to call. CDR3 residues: CASSLYTYYEQYF. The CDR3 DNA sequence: TGTGCCAGCAGTTTATACACGTACTACGAGCAGTACTTC.